These T cell receptor beta chains were read from a single sample in a study of shared clonotypes between healthy human individuals. Some clones are missing from TCRdb's copy, which holds only in-frame ones; the method was immunoSEQ multiplex PCR. In the table there are hundreds of thousands of clones, under 80% of which are singletons. The sample consisted of memory CD4+ T cells sorted from blood. The source is a woman in her thirties in good health. The CDR3 runs from the conserved cysteine through the conserved F or W. The D gene is left open where the match is weak. Expanded clones are given a class, and other clones once, few, many or no size at all.

.	TRBV11-3	.	TRBJ2-2	TGTGCCAGCAGCTTTAGCGGAGCCACCGGGGAGCTGTTTTTT	CASSFSGATGELFF
TRBD2	TRBV28	.	TRBJ2-7	TGTGCCAGCACCGTGACTAGCGGGGGGGGAAAGCAGTACTTC	CASTVTSGGGKQYF
.	TRBV6-1	.	TRBJ1-2	TGTGCCAGCAGTGTTGAGCCGACTAACTATGGCTACACCTTC	CASSVEPTNYGYTF
.	TRBV28	.	TRBJ1-1	TGTGCCAGCAGCCGAGGGGGGGCAGGGGCGAACACTGAAGCTTTCTTT	CASSRGGAGANTEAFF
TRBD2	TRBV9	.	TRBJ2-3	TGTGCCAGCAGCACGTCAGGTACTAGCGGCGCAGATACGCAGTATTTT	CASSTSGTSGADTQYF
.	TRBV7-2	once	TRBJ2-7	TGTGCCACAGGGAGGCGGTCTAACGAGCAGTACTTC	CATGRRSNEQYF
.	TRBV6-5	.	TRBJ2-7	TGTGCCAGCAGCTACCAGGGGAAGGACGAGCAGTACTTC	CASSYQGKDEQYF
.	TRBV5-1	.	TRBJ1-3	TGCGCCAGCAGTCAGGGAACTTCTGGAAACACCATATATTTT	CASSQGTSGNTIYF
.	TRBV28	.	TRBJ2-2	TGTGCCAGCAGCCGTCCCACTAGCAGCGCCGGGGAGCTGTTTTTT	CASSRPTSSAGELFF
TRBD1	TRBV6-1	.	TRBJ2-7	TGTGCCAGCAGTGAATTATTGGGACAGGGGTACGAGCAGTACTTC	CASSELLGQGYEQYF
.	TRBV7-9	.	TRBJ2-5	TGTGCCAGCAGGGACTCTAGCGCGCAAGAGACCCAGTACTTC	CASRDSSAQETQYF
.	TRBV6-5	.	TRBJ2-7	TGTGCCAGCAGGTTAACGGACCGCCCCTACGAGCAGTACTTC	CASRLTDRPYEQYF
.	TRBV2	.	TRBJ2-3	TGTGCCAGCAGTGAATTGGGGAAGCTGTTGTATTTT	CASSELGKLLYF
.	TRBV19	.	TRBJ1-1	TGTGCCAGTACCTTTTCCACAGGGACGATGAACACTGAAGCTTTCTTT	CASTFSTGTMNTEAFF
.	TRBV21-1	few	TRBJ2-3	TGTGCCAGCAGCCCAGACAGGGGGAGGGAGACAGATACGCAGTATTTT	CASSPDRGRETDTQYF
TRBD2	TRBV2	.	TRBJ2-1	TGTGCCAGCAGTACCTTAGCGGGAGGGGGGTCCAGTGAGCAGTTCTTC	CASSTLAGGGSSEQFF
TRBD2	TRBV2	.	TRBJ2-3	TGTGCCAGCAGTCTCGCTAGCGGGAGCGAGAATACGCAGTATTTT	CASSLASGSENTQYF
TRBD2	TRBV5-1	.	TRBJ2-1	TGCGCCAGCAGCCTAATAGCGGGAGGGGGTTACAATGAGCAGTTCTTC	CASSLIAGGGYNEQFF
.	TRBV5-1	.	TRBJ2-1	TGCGCCAGCAGCTTATCTAACAATGAGCAGTTCTTC	CASSLSNNEQFF
TRBD1	TRBV5-4	.	TRBJ2-2	TGTGCCAGCAGCGCCGCCGGGACAGACACCGGGGAGCTGTTTTTT	CASSAAGTDTGELFF
.	TRBV6-6	few	TRBJ1-1	TGTGCCAGCAGTCCAGGGCTGAACACTGAAGCTTTCTTT	CASSPGLNTEAFF
TRBD1	TRBV28	few	TRBJ1-2	TGTGCCAGCAGTCCCCGGACAGGAAACTACAACTATGGCTACACCTTC	CASSPRTGNYNYGYTF
.	TRBV5-1	.	TRBJ1-1	TGCGCCAGCAGCTTGACACTAAGGAACACTGAAGCTTTCTTT	CASSLTLRNTEAFF
.	TRBV18	.	TRBJ2-7	TGTGCCAGCTCACCACGACTCTACGAGCAGTACTTC	CASSPRLYEQYF
.	TRBV14	.	TRBJ2-1	TGTGCCAGCAGCCAATGGGATGAGCAGTTCTTC	CASSQWDEQFF
.	TRBV7-9	.	TRBJ2-5	TGTGCCAGCAGCTTGGGGTGGGAGACCCAGTACTTC	CASSLGWETQYF
.	TRBV19	.	TRBJ1-6	TGTGCCAGTAGTATAGAGGCAAATTCACCCCTCCACTTT	CASSIEANSPLHF
.	TRBV5-1	.	TRBJ2-2	TGCGCCAGCAGCTTGGGTCAGGGTCCCGCCGGGGAGCTGTTTTTT	CASSLGQGPAGELFF
TRBD1	TRBV5-6	.	TRBJ1-4	TGTGCCAGCAGCTCTGGGGGACAGGAAAAACTGTTTTTT	CASSSGGQEKLFF
.	TRBV29-1	.	TRBJ2-5	TGCAGCGTCCCCGGCGGGGAGACCCAGTACTTC	CSVPGGETQYF
.	TRBV5-1	once	TRBJ1-2	TGCGCCAGCAGCTTGCTTAGGGACTTCGGCTACACCTTC	CASSLLRDFGYTF
.	TRBV7-9	.	TRBJ1-5	TGTGCCAGCAGCTTAGTAGGTAGCAATCAGCCCCAGCATTTT	CASSLVGSNQPQHF
.	TRBV5-1	.	TRBJ1-3	TGCGCCAGCAGCCCCGGACGGAACTCTGGAAACACCATATATTTT	CASSPGRNSGNTIYF
.	TRBV27	.	TRBJ1-5	TGTGCCAGCAGGAGGGTGTCATGGCAGCCCCAGCATTTT	CASRRVSWQPQHF
.	TRBV23-1	.	TRBJ2-7	TGCGCCGCCAGACAGGTGGCCTACGAGCAGTACTTC	CAARQVAYEQYF
TRBD1	TRBV6-1	.	TRBJ2-1	TGTGCCAGTTGGGCGGGACAGGGAAATGAGCAGTTCTTC	CASWAGQGNEQFF
.	TRBV5-1	.	TRBJ1-1	TGCGCCAGCAGCACCGGGCCCCCTGAGGCTGAAGCTTTCTTT	CASSTGPPEAEAFF
.	TRBV6-1	.	TRBJ2-7	TGTGCCAGCAGTGAAGCTAGCGACTACGAGCAGTACTTC	CASSEASDYEQYF
.	TRBV19	.	TRBJ2-1	TGTGCCAGTAGTATTGTGGGAGGCACTGGGAATGAGCAGTTCTTC	CASSIVGGTGNEQFF
TRBD1	TRBV10-2	.	TRBJ1-4	TGCGCCCATAGGACAGGCGTCCCCCCAACTAATGAAAAACTGTTTTTT	CAHRTGVPPTNEKLFF
.	TRBV6-5	once	TRBJ1-4	TGTGCCAGCAGTAAAGAGACAGGAGGGGGTGAAAAACTGTTTTTT	CASSKETGGGEKLFF
.	TRBV5-1	.	TRBJ2-5	TGCGCCAGCAGCTTTAACCAGGGTAACCAAGAGACCCAGTACTTC	CASSFNQGNQETQYF
.	TRBV2	.	TRBJ2-2	TGTGCCAGCAGCTTCGCCAGGGGTCTCACCGGGGAGCTGTTTTTT	CASSFARGLTGELFF
.	TRBV29-1	.	TRBJ2-2	TGCAGCGTTGGAGGCGGGTTTATCGGGGAGCTGTTTTTT	CSVGGGFIGELFF
TRBD2	TRBV14	few	TRBJ2-5	TGTGCCAGCAGCCCACTAGCGGGAGGGCCAAGGTGGTACTTC	CASSPLAGGPRWYF
TRBD2	TRBV6-1	.	TRBJ2-1	TGTGCCAGCGAGGGTGGGCTAGCGGGAGACAATGAGCAGTTCTTC	CASEGGLAGDNEQFF
.	TRBV7-9	.	TRBJ1-4	TGTGCCAGCAGCTTAGGGGGCGGAGATAATGAAAAACTGTTTTTT	CASSLGGGDNEKLFF
TRBD2	TRBV7-9	few	TRBJ2-1	TGTGCCAGCAGCTTAGGAACTAGCGGGAGCGATGAGCAGTTCTTC	CASSLGTSGSDEQFF
.	TRBV11-2	.	TRBJ2-1	TGTGCCAGCAGCTCCTCTGGGCTAGCAGGAACCTACAATGAGCAGTTCTTC	CASSSSGLAGTYNEQFF
TRBD1	TRBV7-9	.	TRBJ2-2	TGTGCCAGCAGGCGGACCGGGACAGGGGGCAGAGGTCCCGGGGAGCTGTTTTTT	CASRRTGTGGRGPGELFF
.	TRBV28	.	TRBJ2-7	TGTGCCAGCAGTACGCTAAGCTGGGGGAGGAACTACGAGCAGTACTTC	CASSTLSWGRNYEQYF
.	TRBV28	.	TRBJ1-3	TGTGCCAGCAGTTCCGGGCTGATCGGTAACACCATATATTTT	CASSSGLIGNTIYF
.	TRBV6-5	once	TRBJ1-5	TGTGCCAGCAGTTGGGACAATAGCAATCAGCCCCAGCATTTT	CASSWDNSNQPQHF
.	TRBV28	.	TRBJ1-2	TGTGCCAGCAGCCCCCCGGGGTACTATGGCTACACCTTC	CASSPPGYYGYTF
.	TRBV6-5	once	TRBJ2-3	TGTGCCAGCACCGGCTACACAGATACGCAGTATTTT	CASTGYTDTQYF
.	TRBV5-1	once	TRBJ1-5	TGCGCCAGCAGACCAGGGGTCGGGCATCAGCCCCAGCATTTT	CASRPGVGHQPQHF
.	TRBV10-3	.	TRBJ2-7	TGTGCCATCAGGAATACAGGGAACTCCTACGAGCAGTACTTC	CAIRNTGNSYEQYF
TRBD1	TRBV5-4	.	TRBJ2-5	TGTGCCAGCAGCCCTAGGACAGGAGGAGAGACCCAGTACTTC	CASSPRTGGETQYF